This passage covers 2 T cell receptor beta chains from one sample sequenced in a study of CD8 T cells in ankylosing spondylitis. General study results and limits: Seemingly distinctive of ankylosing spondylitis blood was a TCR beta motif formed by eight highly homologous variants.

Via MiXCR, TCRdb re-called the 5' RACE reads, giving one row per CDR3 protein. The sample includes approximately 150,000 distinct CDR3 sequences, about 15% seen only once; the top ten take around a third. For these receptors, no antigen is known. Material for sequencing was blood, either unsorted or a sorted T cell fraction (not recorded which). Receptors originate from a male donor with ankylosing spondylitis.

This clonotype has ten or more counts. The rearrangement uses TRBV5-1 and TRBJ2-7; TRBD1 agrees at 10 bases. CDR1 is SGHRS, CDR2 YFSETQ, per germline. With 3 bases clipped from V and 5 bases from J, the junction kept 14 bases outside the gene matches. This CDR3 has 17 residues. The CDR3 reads CASSSTRGQGSGNEQYF. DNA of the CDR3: TGCGCCAGCAGCTCTACCCGGGGACAGGGGTCGGGGAACGAGCAGTACTTC. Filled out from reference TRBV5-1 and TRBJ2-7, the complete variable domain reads KAGVTQTPRYLIKTRGQQVTLSCSPISGHRSVSWYQQTPGQGLQFLFEYFSETQRNKGNFPGRFSGRQFSNSRSEMNVSTLELGDSALYLCASSSTRGQGSGNEQYFGPGTRLTVT.

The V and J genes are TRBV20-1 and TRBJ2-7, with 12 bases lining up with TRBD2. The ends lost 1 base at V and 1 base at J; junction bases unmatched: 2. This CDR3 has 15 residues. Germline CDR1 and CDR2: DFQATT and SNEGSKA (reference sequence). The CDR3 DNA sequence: TGCAGTGCTAGAGCGACTAGCGGGAGATCCTACGAGCAGTACTTC. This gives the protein CSARATSGRSYEQYF.